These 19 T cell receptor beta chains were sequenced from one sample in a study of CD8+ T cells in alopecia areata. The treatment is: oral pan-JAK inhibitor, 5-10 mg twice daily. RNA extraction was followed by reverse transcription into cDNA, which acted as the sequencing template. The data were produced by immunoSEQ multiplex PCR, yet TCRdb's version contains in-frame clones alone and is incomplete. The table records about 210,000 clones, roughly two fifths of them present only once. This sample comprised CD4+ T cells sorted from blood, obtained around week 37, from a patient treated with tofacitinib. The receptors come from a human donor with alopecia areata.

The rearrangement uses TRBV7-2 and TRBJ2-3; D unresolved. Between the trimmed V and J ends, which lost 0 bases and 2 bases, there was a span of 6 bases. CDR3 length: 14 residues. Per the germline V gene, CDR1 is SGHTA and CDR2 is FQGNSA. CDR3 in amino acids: CASSLAQNTDTQYF. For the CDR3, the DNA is TGTGCCAGCAGCTTAGCACAAAACACAGATACGCAGTATTTT. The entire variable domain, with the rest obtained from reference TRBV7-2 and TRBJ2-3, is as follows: GAGVSQSPSNKVTEKGKDVELRCDPISGHTALYWYRQSLGQGLEFLIYFQGNSAPDKSGLPSDRFSAERTGGSVSTLTIQRTQQEDSAVYLCASSLAQNTDTQYFGPGTRLTVL.

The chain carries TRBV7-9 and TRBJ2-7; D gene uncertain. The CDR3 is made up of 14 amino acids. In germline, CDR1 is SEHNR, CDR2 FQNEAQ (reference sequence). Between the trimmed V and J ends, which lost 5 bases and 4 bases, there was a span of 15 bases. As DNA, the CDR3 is TGTGCCAGCAGCCCTAGACACAGAAGTTACGAGCAGTACTTC. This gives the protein CASSPRHRSYEQYF. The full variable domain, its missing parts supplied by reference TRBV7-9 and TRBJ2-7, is DTGVSQNPRHKITKRGQNVTFRCDPISEHNRLYWYRQTLGQGPEFLTYFQNEAQLEKSRLLSDRFSAERPKGSFSTLEIQRTEQGDSAMYLCASSPRHRSYEQYFGPGTRLTVT.

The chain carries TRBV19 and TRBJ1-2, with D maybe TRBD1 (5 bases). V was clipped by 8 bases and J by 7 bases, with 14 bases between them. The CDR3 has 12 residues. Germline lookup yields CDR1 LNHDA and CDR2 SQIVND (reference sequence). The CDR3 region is CASSLGEVGYTF. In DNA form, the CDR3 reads TGTGCCAGTTCCTTAGGGGAGGTTGGCTACACCTTC.

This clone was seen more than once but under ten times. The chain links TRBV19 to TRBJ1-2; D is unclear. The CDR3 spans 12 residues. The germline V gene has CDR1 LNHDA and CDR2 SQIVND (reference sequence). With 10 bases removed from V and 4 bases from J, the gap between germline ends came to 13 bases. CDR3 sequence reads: CATSGIIYGYTF. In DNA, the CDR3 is TGTGCCACCTCGGGGATCATCTATGGCTACACCTTC. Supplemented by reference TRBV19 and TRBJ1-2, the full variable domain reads DGGITQSPKYLFRKEGQNVTLSCEQNLNHDAMYWYRQDPGQGLRLIYYSQIVNDFQKGDIAEGYSVSREKKESFPLTVTSAQKNPTAFYLCATSGIIYGYTFGSGTRLTVV.

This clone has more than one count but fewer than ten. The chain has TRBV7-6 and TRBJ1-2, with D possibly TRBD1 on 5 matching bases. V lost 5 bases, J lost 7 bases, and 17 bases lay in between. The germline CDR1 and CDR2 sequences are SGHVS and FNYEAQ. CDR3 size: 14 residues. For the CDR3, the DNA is TGTGCCAGCAGCCCGGCAGGGTTCGGACGTGGCTACACCTTC. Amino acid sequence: CASSPAGFGRGYTF. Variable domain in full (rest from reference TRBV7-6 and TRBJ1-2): GAGVSQSPRYKVTKRGQDVALRCDPISGHVSLYWYRQALGQGPEFLTYFNYEAQQDKSGLPNDRFSAERPEGSISTLTIQRTEQRDSAMYRCASSPAGFGRGYTFGSGTRLTVV.

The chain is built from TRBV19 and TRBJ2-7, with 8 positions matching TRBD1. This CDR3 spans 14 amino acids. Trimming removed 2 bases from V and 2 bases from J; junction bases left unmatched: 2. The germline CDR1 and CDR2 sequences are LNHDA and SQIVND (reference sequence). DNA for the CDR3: TGTGCCAGTAGTATACAGGGGGCGGCCTACGAGCAGTACTTC. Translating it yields CASSIQGAAYEQYF.

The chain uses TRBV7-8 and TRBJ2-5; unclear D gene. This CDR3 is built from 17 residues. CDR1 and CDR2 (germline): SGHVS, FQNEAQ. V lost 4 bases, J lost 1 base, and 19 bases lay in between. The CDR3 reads CASSYLPTTVGQETQYF. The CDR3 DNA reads TGTGCCAGCAGCTATCTACCGACGACTGTCGGCCAAGAGACCCAGTACTTC.

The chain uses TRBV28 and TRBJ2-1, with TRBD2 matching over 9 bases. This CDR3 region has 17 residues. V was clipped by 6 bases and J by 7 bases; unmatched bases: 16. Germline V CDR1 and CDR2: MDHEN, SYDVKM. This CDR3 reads CASRSLSGSLLGNEQFF. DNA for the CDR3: TGTGCCAGCAGAAGCCTTAGCGGGAGTTTGCTCGGGAATGAGCAGTTCTTC.

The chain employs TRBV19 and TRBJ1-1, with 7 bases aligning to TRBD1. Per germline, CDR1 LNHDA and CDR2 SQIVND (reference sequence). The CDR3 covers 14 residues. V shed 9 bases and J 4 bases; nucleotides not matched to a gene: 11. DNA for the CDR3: TGTGCCAGCGCTAACAGGGGAACGGGCACTGAAGCTTTCTTT. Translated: CASANRGTGTEAFF.

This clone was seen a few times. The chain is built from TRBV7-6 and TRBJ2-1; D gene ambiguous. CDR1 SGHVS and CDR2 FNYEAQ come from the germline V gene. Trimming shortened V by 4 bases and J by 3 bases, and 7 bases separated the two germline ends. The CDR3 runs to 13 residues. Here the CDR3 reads CASSSSSYNEQFF. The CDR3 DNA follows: TGTGCCAGCAGCTCCAGCAGCTACAATGAGCAGTTCTTC.

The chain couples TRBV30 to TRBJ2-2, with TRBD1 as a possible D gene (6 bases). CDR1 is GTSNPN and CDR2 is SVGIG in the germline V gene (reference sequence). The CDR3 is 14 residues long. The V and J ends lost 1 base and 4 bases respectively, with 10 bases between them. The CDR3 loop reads CAWSAGQLTGELFF. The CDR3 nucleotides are TGTGCCTGGAGTGCGGGACAACTCACCGGGGAGCTGTTTTTT.

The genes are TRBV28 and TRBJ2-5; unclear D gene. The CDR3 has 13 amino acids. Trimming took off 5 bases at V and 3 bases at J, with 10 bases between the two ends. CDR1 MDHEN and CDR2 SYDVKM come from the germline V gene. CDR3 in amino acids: CASSPGWEETQYF. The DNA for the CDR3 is TGTGCCAGCAGTCCCGGCTGGGAAGAGACCCAGTACTTC.

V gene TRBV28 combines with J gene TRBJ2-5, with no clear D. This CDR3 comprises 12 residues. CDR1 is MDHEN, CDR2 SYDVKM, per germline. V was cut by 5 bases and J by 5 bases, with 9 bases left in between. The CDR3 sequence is CASSLTRETQYF. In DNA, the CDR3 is TGTGCCAGCAGTCTCACGAGGGAGACCCAGTACTTC. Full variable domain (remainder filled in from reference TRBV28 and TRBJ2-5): DVKVTQSSRYLVKRTGEKVFLECVQDMDHENMFWYRQDPGLGLRLIYFSYDVKMKEKGDIPEGYSVSREKKERFSLILESASTNQTSMYLCASSLTRETQYFGPGTRLLVL.

DNA for the CDR3: TGTGCCAGCAGTTTCGGACGCATTCAAGAGACCCAGTACTTC. It specifies CASSFGRIQETQYF. V gene TRBV2 combines with J gene TRBJ2-5, with D hard to call. The germline CDR1 and CDR2 sequences are SNHLY and FYNNEI. V lost 5 bases to trimming and J lost 2 bases, with 12 bases between them. CDR3 length equals 14 residues.

The CDR3 sequence: CASSSRQGSNQPQHF. The DNA for the CDR3 is TGCGCCAGCAGTTCGAGACAGGGAAGCAATCAGCCCCAGCATTTT. The chain combines TRBV4-1 with TRBJ1-5; TRBD1 agrees at 7 bases. Germline V gives CDR1 MGHRA, CDR2 YSYEKL. The length of the CDR3 is 15 residues. V lost 6 bases to trimming and J lost 1 base; unmatched junction nucleotides: 6.

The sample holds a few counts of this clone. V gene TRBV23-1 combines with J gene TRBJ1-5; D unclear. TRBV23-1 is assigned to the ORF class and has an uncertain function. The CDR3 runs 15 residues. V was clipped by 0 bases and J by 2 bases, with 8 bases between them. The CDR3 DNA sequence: TGCGCCAGCAGTCAATCGAAGGAACGCAATCAGCCCCAGCATTTT. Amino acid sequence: CASSQSKERNQPQHF.

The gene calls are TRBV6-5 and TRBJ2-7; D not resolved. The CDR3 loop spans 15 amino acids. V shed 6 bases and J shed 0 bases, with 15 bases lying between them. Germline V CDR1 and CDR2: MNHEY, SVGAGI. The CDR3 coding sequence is TGTGCCAGCAGGCCCCGCTTTTCAAGCTCCTACGAGCAGTACTTC. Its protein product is CASRPRFSSSYEQYF.

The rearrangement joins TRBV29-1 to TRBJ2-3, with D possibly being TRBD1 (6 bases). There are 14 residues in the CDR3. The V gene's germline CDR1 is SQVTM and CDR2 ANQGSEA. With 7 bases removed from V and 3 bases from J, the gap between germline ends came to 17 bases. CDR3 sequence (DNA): TGCAGCGCCCGAACAGGGCTAACTACAGATACGCAGTATTTT. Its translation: CSARTGLTTDTQYF.

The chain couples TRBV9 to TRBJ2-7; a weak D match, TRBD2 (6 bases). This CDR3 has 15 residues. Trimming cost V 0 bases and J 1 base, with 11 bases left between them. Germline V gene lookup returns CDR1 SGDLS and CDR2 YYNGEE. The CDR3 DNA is TGTGCCAGCAGCGTAGGTCCTAGCGAGTCCTACGAGCAGTACTTC. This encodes CASSVGPSESYEQYF.